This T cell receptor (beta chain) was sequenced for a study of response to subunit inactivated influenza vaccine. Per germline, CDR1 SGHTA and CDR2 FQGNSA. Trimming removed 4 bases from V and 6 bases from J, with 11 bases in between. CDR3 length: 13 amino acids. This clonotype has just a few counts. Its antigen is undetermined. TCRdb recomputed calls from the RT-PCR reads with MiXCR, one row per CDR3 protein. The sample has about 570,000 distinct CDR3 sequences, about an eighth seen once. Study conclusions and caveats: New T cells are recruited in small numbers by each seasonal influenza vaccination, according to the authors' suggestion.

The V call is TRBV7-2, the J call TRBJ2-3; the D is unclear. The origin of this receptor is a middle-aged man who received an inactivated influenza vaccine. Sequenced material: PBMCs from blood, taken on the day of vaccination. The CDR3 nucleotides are TGTGCCAGCAGCTCGCCCGGTTTGGATACGCAGTATTTT. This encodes CASSSPGLDTQYF.